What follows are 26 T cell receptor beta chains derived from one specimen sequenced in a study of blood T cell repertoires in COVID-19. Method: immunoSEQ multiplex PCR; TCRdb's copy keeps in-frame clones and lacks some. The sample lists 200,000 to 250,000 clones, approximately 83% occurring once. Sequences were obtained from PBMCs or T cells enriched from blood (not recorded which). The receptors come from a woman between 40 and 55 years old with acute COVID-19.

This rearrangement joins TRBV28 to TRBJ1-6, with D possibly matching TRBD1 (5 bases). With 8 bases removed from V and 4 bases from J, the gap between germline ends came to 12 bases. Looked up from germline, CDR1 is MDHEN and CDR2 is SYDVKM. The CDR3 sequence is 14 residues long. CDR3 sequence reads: CASVQGPYNSPLHF. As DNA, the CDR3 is TGTGCCAGCGTGCAGGGCCCATATAATTCACCCCTCCACTTT. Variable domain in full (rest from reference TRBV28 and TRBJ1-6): DVKVTQSSRYLVKRTGEKVFLECVQDMDHENMFWYRQDPGLGLRLIYFSYDVKMKEKGDIPEGYSVSREKKERFSLILESASTNQTSMYLCASVQGPYNSPLHFGNGTRLTVT.

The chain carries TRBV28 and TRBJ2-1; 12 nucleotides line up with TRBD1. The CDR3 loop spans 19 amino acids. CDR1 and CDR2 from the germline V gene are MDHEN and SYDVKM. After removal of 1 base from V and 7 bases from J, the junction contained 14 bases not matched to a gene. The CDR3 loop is CASSLSGSWDRGRLNEQFF. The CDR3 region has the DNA TGTGCCAGCAGTTTATCTGGTAGCTGGGACAGGGGGCGTTTGAATGAGCAGTTCTTC.

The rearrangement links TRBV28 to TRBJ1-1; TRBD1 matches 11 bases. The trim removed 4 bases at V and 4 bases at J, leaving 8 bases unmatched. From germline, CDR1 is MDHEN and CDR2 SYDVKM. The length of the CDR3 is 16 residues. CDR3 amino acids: CASSSDGQGAATEAFF. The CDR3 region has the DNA TGTGCCAGCAGTTCTGACGGACAGGGGGCTGCCACTGAAGCTTTCTTT.

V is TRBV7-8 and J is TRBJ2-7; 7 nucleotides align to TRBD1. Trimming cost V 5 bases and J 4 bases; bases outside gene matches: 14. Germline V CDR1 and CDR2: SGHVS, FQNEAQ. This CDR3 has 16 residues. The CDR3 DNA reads TGTGCCAGCAGCCCGTCCTTCGACAGGGCATATTACGAGCAGTACTTC. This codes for CASSPSFDRAYYEQYF. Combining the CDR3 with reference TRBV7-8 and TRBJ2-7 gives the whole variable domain GAGVSQSPRYKVAKRGQDVALRCDPISGHVSLFWYQQALGQGPEFLTYFQNEAQLDKSGLPSDRFFAERPEGSVSTLKIQRTQQEDSAVYLCASSPSFDRAYYEQYFGPGTRLTVT.

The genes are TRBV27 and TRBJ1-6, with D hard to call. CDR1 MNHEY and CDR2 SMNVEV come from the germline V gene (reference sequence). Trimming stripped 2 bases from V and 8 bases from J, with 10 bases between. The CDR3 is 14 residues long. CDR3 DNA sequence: TGTGCCAGCAGTTTAGGGCGAAGCTATTCACCCCTCCACTTT. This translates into CASSLGRSYSPLHF.

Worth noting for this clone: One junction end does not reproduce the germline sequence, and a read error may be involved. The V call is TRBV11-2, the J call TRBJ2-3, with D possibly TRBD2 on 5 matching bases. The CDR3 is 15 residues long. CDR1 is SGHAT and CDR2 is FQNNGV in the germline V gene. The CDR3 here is CASSLDLASTNTQYF. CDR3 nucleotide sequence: TGTGCCAGCAGCTTAGATTTAGCTAGCACAAATACGCAGTATTTT.

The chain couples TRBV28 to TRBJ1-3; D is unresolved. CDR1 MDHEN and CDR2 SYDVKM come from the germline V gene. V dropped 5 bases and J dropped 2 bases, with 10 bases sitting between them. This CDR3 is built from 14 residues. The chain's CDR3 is CASSPSSAGNTIYF. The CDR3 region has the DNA TGTGCCAGCAGTCCTTCGAGTGCTGGAAACACCATATATTTT.

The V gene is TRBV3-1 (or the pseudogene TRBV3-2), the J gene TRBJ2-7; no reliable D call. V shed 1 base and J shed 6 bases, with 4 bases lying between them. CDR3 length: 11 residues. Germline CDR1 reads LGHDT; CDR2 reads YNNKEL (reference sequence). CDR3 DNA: TGTGCCAGCAGCCAAGGAGGCGAGCAGTACTTC. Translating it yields CASSQGGEQYF.

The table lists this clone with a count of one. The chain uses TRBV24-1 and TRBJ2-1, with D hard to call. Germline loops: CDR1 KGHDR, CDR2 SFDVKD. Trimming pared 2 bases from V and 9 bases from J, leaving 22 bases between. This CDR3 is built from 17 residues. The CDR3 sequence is CATSDSGGPSIVPEQFF. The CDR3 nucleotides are TGTGCCACCAGTGATTCCGGTGGGCCCTCTATAGTCCCTGAGCAGTTCTTC.

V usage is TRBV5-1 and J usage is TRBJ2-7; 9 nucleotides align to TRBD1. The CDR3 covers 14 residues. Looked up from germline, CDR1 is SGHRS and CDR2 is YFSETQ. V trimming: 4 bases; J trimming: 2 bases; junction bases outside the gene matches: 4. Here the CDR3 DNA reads TGCGCCAGCAGCAGGACAGGGGTGACCTACGAGCAGTACTTC. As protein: CASSRTGVTYEQYF.

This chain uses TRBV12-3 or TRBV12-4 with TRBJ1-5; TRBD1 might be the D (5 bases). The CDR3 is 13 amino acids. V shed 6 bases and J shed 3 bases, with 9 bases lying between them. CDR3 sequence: CASRRDDNQPQHF. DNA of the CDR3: TGTGCCAGCAGGCGGGACGACAATCAGCCCCAGCATTTT.

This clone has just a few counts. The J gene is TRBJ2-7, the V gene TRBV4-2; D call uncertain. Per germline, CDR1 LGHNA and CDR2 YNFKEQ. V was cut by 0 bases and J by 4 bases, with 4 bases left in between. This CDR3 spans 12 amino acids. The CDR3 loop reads CASSQDPYEQYF. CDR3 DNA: TGTGCCAGCAGCCAAGACCCTTACGAGCAGTACTTC.

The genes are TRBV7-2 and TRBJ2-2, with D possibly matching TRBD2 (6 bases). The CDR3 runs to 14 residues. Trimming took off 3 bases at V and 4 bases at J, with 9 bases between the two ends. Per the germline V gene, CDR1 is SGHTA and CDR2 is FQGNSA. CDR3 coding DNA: TGTGCCAGCAGCTTCGGGAGCGTCACCGGGGAGCTGTTTTTT. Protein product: CASSFGSVTGELFF.

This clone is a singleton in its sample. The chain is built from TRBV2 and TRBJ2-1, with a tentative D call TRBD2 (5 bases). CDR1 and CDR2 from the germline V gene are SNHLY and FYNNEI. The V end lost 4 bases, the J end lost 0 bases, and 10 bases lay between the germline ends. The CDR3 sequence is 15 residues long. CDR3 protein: CASSGGLSSYNEQFF. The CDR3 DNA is TGTGCCAGCAGTGGCGGGTTAAGCTCCTACAATGAGCAGTTCTTC. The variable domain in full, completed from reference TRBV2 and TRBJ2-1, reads EPEVTQTPSHQVTQMGQEVILRCVPISNHLYFYWYRQILGQKVEFLVSFYNNEISEKSEIFDDQFSVERPDGSNFTLKIRSTKLEDSAMYFCASSGGLSSYNEQFFGPGTRLTVL.

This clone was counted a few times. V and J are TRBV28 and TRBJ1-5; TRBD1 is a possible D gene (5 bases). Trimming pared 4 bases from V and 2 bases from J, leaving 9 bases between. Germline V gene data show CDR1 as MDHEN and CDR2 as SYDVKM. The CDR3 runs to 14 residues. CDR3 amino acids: CASSWGSGNQPQHF. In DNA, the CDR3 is TGTGCCAGCAGTTGGGGCTCGGGCAATCAGCCCCAGCATTTT.

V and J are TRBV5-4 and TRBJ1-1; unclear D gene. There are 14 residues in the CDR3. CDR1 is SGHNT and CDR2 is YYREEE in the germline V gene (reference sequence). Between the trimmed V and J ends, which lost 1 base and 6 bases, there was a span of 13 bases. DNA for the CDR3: TGTGCCAGCAGCTTGCTGGGAGCGAGCGCTGAAGCTTTCTTT. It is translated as CASSLLGASAEAFF.

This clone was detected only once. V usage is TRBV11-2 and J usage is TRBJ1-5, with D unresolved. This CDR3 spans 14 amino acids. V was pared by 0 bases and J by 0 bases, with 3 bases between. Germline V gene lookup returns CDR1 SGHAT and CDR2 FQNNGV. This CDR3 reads CASSLDYSNQPQHF. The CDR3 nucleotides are TGTGCCAGCAGCTTAGATTATAGCAATCAGCCCCAGCATTTT. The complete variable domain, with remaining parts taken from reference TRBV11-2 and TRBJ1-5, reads EAGVAQSPRYKIIEKRQSVAFWCNPISGHATLYWYQQILGQGPKLLIQFQNNGVVDDSQLPKDRFSAERLKGVDSTLKIQPAKLEDSAVYLCASSLDYSNQPQHFGDGTRLSIL.

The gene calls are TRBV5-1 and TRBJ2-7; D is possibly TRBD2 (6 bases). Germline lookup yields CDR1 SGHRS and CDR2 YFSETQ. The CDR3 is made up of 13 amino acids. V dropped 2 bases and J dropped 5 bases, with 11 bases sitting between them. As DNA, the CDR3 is TGCGCCAGCAGCTTTTGGGGAGGTGACGAGCAGTACTTC. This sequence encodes CASSFWGGDEQYF.

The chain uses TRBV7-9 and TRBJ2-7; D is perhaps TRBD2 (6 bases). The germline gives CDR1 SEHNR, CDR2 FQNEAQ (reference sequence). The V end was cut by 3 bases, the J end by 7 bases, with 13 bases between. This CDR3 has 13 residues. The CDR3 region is CASSLVGGGEQYF. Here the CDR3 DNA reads TGTGCCAGCAGCTTGGTGGGAGGTGGGGAGCAGTACTTC.

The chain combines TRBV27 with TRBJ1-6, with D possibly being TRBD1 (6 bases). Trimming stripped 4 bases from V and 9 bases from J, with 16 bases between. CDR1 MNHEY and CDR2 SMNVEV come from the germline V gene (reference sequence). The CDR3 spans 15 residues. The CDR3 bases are TGTGCCAGCAGTTCAGGACAGTACGGTTCTTCACCCCTCCACTTT. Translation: CASSSGQYGSSPLHF.

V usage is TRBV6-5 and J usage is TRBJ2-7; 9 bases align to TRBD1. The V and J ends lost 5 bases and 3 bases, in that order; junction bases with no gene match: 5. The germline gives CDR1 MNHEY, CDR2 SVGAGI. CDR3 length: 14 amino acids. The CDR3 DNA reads TGTGCCAGCAGTCCAAGACAGGGGGGCTACGAGCAGTACTTC. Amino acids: CASSPRQGGYEQYF.

The CDR3 sequence: CASTSTSDHGTMKQFF. The CDR3, as DNA: TGTGCCAGCACCTCAACTAGCGACCACGGTACAATGAAGCAGTTCTTC. The chain recombines TRBV18 with TRBJ2-1; 7 positions agree with TRBD2. The J segment lost 11 bases and the V segment lost 8 bases, leaving 21 bases of the junction unmatched. Germline loops: CDR1 KGHSH, CDR2 LQKENI. The CDR3 consists of 16 residues. Based on the CDR3 plus reference TRBV18 and TRBJ2-1, the full variable domain is NAGVMQNPRHLVRRRGQEARLRCSPMKGHSHVYWYRQLPEEGLKFMVYLQKENIIDESGMPKERFSAEFPKEGPSILRIQQVVRGDSAAYFCASTSTSDHGTMKQFFGPGTRLTVL.

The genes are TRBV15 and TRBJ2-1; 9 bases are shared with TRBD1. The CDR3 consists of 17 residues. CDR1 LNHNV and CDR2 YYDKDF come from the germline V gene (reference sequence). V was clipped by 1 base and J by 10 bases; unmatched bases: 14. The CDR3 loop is CATSRGKGQGSSGEQFF. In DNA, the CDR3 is TGTGCCACCAGCAGAGGGAAAGGACAGGGGTCGTCCGGCGAGCAGTTCTTC.

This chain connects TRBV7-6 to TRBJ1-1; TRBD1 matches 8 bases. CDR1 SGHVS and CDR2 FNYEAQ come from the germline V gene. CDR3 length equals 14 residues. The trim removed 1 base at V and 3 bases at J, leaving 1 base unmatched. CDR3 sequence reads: CASSLGQGYTEAFF. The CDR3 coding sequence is TGTGCCAGCAGCTTAGGACAGGGGTACACTGAAGCTTTCTTT.

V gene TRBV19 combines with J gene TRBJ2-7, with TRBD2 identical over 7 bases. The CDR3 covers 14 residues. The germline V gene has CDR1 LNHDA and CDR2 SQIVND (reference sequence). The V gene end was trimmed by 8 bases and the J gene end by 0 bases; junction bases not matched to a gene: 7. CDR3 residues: CASSSSGTSYEQYF. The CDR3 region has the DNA TGTGCCAGTTCTTCGAGCGGGACCTCCTACGAGCAGTACTTC.

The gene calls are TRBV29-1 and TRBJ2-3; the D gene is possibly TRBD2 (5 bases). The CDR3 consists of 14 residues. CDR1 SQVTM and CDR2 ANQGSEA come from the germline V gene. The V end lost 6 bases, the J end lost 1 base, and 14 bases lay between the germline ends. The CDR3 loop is CSVGVGRGTDTQYF. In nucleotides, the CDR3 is TGCAGCGTCGGGGTAGGGCGGGGCACAGATACGCAGTATTTT.